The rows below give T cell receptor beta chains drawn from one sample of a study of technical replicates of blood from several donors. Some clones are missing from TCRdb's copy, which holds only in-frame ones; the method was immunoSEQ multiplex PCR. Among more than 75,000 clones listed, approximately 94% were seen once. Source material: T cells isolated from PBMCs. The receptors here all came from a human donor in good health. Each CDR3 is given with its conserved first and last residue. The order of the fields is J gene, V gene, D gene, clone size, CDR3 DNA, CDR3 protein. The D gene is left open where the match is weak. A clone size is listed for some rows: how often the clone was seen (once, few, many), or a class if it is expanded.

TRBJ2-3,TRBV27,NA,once,TGTGCCAGCAGTTTATATCAGGTGGTGGCTGGGCGGGATGGGGCAGATACGCAGTATTTT,CASSLYQVVAGRDGADTQYF
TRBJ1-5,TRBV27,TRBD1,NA,TGTGCCAGCAGTCGAAATGACAGGGACAGAAATCAGCCCCAGCATTTT,CASSRNDRDRNQPQHF
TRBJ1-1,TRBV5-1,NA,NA,TGCGCCAGCAGCCTGGGTGAGATGAACACTGAAGCTTTCTTT,CASSLGEMNTEAFF
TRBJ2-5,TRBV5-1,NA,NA,TGCGCCAGCAGGGAGGACAGCTTCCAAGAGACCCAGTACTTC,CASREDSFQETQYF
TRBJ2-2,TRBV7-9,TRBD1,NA,TGTGCCAGCAGGAAGGCGCCGGGACAGGAGATCACCGGGGAGCTGTTTTTT,CASRKAPGQEITGELFF
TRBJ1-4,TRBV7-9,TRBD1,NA,TGTGCCAGCAGCTTAGGGACAGGGGTTAATGAAAAACTGTTTTTT,CASSLGTGVNEKLFF
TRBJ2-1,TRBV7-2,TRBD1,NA,TGTGCCAGCAGCTTGCCAGGGACAGGCCGACCCAACGTGTACAATGAGCAGTTCTTC,CASSLPGTGRPNVYNEQFF
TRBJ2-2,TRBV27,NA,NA,TGTGCCAGCAGTTTACGGCAGGGAGGAAACACCGGGGAGCTGTTTTTT,CASSLRQGGNTGELFF
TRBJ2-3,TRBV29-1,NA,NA,TGCAGCGTGTTCAGGGGCTACCGAGCTAGCACAGATACGCAGTATTTT,CSVFRGYRASTDTQYF
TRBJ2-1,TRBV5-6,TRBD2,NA,TGTGCCAGCAGCTTGGGCCCCAAAGCGGGGGGGCTGGAGCAGTTCTTC,CASSLGPKAGGLEQFF
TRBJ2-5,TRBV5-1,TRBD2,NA,TGCGCCAGCAGCTCTCGGGGGGGTAGTGAGACCCAGTACTTC,CASSSRGGSETQYF
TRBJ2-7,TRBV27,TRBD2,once,TGTGCCAGCAGTTTACCTCCCCTAGCGGGAGTAACCGAGCAGTACTTC,CASSLPPLAGVTEQYF
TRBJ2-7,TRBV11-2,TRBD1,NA,TGTGCCAGCAGCTTAGGGCAGGGGGTGACCTACGAGCAGTACTTC,CASSLGQGVTYEQYF
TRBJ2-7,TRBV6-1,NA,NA,TGTGCCAACGAAGACGACACAACCTACGAGCAGTACTTC,CANEDDTTYEQYF
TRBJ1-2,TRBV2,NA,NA,TGTGCCAGCAGCCGGCCGAGGACAAGGGTCTATGGCTACACCTTC,CASSRPRTRVYGYTF
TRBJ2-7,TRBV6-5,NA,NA,TGTGCCAGCAGAACTCCAGGGATTTGGTACGAGCAGTACTTC,CASRTPGIWYEQYF
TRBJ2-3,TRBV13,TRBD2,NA,TGTGCCAGCAGCTCAAGGACTAGCGGGAGGGGATCGGATACGCAGTATTTT,CASSSRTSGRGSDTQYF
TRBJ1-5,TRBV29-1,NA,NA,TGCAGCGTTGAAGATGGGCAGGATGGCCAGCCCCAGCATTTT,CSVEDGQDGQPQHF
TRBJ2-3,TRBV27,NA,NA,TGTGCCAGCAGTTTAGGCGGGACAGATAAGCAGTATTTT,CASSLGGTDKQYF
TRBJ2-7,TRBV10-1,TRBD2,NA,TGCGCCAGCAGTGAAGTCCGACTAGCGGGAAAATTTACCTACGAGCAGTACTTC,CASSEVRLAGKFTYEQYF
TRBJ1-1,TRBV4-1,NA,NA,TGCGCCAGCAGCCATGAAGGGGGAAGGGTGAACACTGAAGCTTTCTTT,CASSHEGGRVNTEAFF
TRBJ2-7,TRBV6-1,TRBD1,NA,TGTGCCAGCAGCTTCTCAGGGGGCTACGAGCAGTACTTC,CASSFSGGYEQYF
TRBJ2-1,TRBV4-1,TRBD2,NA,TGCGCCAGCAGCCTTAGCGGGAGTCCGTTCTTC,CASSLSGSPFF
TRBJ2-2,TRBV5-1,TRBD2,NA,TGCGCCAGCAGCCCCCTCTTGCTAGCGGGGGCCGGGGGGGAGCTGTTTTTT,CASSPLLLAGAGGELFF
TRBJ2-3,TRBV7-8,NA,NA,TGTGCCAGCAGCTTTTCACAGGGTAGCACAGATACGCAGTATTTT,CASSFSQGSTDTQYF
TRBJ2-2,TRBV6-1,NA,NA,TGTGCCAGCAGTGGGACAGTGAACACCGGGGAGCTGTTTTTT,CASSGTVNTGELFF
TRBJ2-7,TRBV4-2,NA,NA,TGTGCCAGCAGCCAAGATCCTTGGACATACGAGCAGTACTTC,CASSQDPWTYEQYF
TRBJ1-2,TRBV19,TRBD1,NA,TGTGCCAGTACTCCGATGGGACAGGGCAACTATGGCTACACCTTC,CASTPMGQGNYGYTF
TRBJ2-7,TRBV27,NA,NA,TGTGCCAGCAATACTAGGATGAGAAGCTCCTACGAGCAGTACTTC,CASNTRMRSSYEQYF
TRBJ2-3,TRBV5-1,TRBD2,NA,TGCGCCAGCAGCAAACTAGCGGGAGTTGTAAGCACAGATACGCAGTATTTT,CASSKLAGVVSTDTQYF
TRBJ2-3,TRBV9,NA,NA,TGTGCCAGCAGCGCACGGAGGTCTTCTAGCACAGATACGCAGTATTTT,CASSARRSSSTDTQYF
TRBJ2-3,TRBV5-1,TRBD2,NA,TGCGCCAGCAGCTTCTCTAGCGGCCCCACAGATACGCAGTATTTT,CASSFSSGPTDTQYF
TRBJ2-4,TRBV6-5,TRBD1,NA,TGTGCCAGCAGACCTGACAGGGTCAACATTCAGTACTTC,CASRPDRVNIQYF
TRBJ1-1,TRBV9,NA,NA,TGTGCCAGCAGCACCCAAGGCGGGGAGACTGAAGCTTTCTTT,CASSTQGGETEAFF
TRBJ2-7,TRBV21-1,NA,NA,TGTGCCAGCAGCGAAGGAGGGACAGGAACCTACGAGCAGTACTTC,CASSEGGTGTYEQYF
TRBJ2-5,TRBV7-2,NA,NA,TGTGCCAGCAGCTCCGCGAACGGGGTCGGCGAGACCCAGTACTTC,CASSSANGVGETQYF
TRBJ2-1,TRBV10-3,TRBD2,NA,TGTGCCATCGGGGGGCTAGCGGGGGATTACAATGAGCAGTTCTTC,CAIGGLAGDYNEQFF
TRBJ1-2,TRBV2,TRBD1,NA,TGTGCCAGCACCGAGGGGTTGGGAAGGGGGCTTCTTGGCTACACCTTC,CASTEGLGRGLLGYTF
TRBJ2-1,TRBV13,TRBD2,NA,TGTGCCAGCAGCGCACGGGGGGGCGGGTCAGGGAATGAGCAGTTCTTC,CASSARGGGSGNEQFF
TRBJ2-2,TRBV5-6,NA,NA,TGTGCCAGCAGCCGTCGGGCAAGCGGGCGAACCGGGGAGCTGTTTTTT,CASSRRASGRTGELFF